This T cell receptor beta chain was retrieved from a study of Ad26.COV2.S vaccination and SARS-CoV-2 variants. Study summary: As a participant in COV1001, the donor was in the Ad26.COV2.S trial arm. Regarding the study as a whole: Post-vaccination spike-specific CD8+ and CD4+ T cell responses reportedly had substantial breadth.

The CDR3 contains 13 residues. Trimming took 10 bases from V and 2 from J, leaving 14 bases between them. Germline V lookup: CDR1 LNHDA, CDR2 SQIVND (reference sequence). A note on this clone: The antigen remains unidentified.

Data came from immunoSEQ multiplex PCR; TCRdb stores just in-frame clones and leaves some out. The repertoire has about 480,000 clones, around nine tenths of them found once; the top ten carry 10% to 15%. Treatment noted: roughly 19 received Ad26.COV2.S at low or high dose, single or two shots; about 5 received placebo; per-sample allocation not given. Repertoires come from day 63 after the first vaccine or placebo injection. The sequence was collected from a person between 18 and 65 years old who received the Ad26.COV2.S COVID-19 vaccine or a placebo. This chain connects TRBV19 to TRBJ1-2; weak D call: TRBD1 (6 bases). The sample here was peripheral blood, taken in a trial of Ad26.COV2.S vaccine versus placebo. This CDR3 reads CATSRQANYGYTF. In nucleotides, the CDR3 is TGTGCCACCTCAAGACAGGCGAACTATGGCTACACCTTC.